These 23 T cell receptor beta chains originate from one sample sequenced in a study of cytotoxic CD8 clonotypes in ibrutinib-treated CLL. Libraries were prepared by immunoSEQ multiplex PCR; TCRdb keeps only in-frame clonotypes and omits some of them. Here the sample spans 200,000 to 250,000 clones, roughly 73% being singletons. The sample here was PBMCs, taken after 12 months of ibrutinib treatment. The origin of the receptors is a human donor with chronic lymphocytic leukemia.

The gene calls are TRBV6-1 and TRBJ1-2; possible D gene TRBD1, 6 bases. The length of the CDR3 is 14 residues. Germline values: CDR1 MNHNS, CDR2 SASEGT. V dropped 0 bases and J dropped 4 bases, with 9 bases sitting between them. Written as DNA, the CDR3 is TGTGCCAGCAGTGAAGCGGACAGCGCCTATGGCTACACCTTC. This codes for CASSEADSAYGYTF.

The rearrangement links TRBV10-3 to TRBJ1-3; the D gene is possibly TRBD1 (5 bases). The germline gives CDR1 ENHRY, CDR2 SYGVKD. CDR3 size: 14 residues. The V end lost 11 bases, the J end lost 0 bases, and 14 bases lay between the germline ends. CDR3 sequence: CASWGRSSGNTIYF. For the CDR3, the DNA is TGTGCCTCATGGGGACGGAGCTCTGGAAACACCATATATTTT.

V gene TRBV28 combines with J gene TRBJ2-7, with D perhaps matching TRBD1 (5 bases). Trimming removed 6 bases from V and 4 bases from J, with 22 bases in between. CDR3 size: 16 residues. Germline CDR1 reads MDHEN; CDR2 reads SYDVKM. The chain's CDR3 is CASSPTPRQGAYEQYF. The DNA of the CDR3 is TGTGCCAGCAGCCCAACCCCGCGGCAGGGTGCGTACGAGCAGTACTTC.

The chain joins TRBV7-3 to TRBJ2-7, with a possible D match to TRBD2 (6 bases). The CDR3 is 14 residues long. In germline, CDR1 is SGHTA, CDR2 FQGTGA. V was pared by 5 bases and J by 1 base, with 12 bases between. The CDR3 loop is CASSPMRGSYEQYF. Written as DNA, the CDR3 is TGTGCCAGCAGCCCAATGCGGGGATCCTACGAGCAGTACTTC.

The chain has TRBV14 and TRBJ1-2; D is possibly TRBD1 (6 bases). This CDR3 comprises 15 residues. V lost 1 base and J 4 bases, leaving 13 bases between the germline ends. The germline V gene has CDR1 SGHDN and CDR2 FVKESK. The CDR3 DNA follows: TGTGCCAGCAGCCAAGTACAGGGATGGGCCTATGGCTACACCTTC. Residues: CASSQVQGWAYGYTF.

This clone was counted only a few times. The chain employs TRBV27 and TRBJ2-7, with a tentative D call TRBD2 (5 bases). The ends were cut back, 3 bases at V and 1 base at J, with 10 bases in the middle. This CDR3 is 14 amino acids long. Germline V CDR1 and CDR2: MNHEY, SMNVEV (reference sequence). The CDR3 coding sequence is TGTGCCAGCAGTTTGAGGTCGGGATCCTACGAGCAGTACTTC. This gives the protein CASSLRSGSYEQYF.

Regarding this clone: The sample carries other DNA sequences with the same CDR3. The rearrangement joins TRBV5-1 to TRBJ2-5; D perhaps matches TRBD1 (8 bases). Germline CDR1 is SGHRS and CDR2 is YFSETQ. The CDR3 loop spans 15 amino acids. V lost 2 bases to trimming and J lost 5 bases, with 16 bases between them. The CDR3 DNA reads TGCGCCAGCAGCTTCTTAGGACAGGGAGGGGAGACCCAGTACTTC. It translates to CASSFLGQGGETQYF.

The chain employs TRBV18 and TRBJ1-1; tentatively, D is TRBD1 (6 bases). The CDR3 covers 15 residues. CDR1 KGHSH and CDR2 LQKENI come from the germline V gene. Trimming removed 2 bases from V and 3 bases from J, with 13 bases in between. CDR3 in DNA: TGTGCCAGCTCACCAGGGTCAGGGGTGTACACTGAAGCTTTCTTT. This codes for CASSPGSGVYTEAFF.

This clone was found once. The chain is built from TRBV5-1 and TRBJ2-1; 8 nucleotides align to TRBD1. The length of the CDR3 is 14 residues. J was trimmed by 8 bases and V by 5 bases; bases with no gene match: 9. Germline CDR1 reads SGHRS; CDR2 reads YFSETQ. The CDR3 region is CASSKGQGSDEQFF. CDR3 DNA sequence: TGCGCCAGCAGTAAAGGACAGGGAAGTGATGAGCAGTTCTTC.

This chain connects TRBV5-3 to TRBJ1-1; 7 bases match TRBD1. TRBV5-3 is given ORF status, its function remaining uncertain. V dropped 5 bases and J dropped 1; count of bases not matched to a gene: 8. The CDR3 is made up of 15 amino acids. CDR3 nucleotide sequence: TGTGCCAGAAGTTCGAAACAGGGGAAGAACACTGAAGCTTTCTTT. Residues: CARSSKQGKNTEAFF.

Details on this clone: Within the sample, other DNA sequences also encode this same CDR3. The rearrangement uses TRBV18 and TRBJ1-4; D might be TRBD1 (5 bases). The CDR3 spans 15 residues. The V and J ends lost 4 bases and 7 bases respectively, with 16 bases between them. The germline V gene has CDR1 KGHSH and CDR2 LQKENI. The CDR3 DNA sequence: TGTGCCAGCTCACTGGGGACCTCGGTTAGTGAAAAACTGTTTTTT. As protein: CASSLGTSVSEKLFF. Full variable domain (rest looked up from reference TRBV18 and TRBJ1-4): NAGVMQNPRHLVRRRGQEARLRCSPMKGHSHVYWYRQLPEEGLKFMVYLQKENIIDESGMPKERFSAEFPKEGPSILRIQQVVRGDSAAYFCASSLGTSVSEKLFFGSGTQLSVL.

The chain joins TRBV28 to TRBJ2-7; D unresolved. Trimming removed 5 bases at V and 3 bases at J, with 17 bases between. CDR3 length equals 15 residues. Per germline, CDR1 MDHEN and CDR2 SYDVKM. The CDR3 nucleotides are TGTGCCAGCAGTCCCTCCGGAAGCACGGGCTACGAGCAGTACTTC. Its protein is CASSPSGSTGYEQYF.

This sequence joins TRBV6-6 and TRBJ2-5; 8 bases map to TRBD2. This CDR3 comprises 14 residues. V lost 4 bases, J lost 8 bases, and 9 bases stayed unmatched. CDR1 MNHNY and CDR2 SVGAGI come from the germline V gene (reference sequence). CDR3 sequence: CASSSPSSGDTQYF. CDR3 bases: TGTGCCAGCAGTTCCCCAAGTAGCGGGGATACCCAGTACTTC.

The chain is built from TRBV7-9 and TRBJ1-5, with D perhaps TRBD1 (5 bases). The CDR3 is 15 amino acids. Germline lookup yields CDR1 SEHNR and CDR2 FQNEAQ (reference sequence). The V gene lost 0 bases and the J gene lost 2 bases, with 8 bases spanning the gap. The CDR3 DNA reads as TGTGCCAGCAGCTTAGCGGGAGGGGGCAATCAGCCCCAGCATTTT. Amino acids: CASSLAGGGNQPQHF.

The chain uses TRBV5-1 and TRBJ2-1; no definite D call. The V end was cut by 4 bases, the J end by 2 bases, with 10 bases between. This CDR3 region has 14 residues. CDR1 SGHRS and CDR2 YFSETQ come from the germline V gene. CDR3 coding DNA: TGCGCCAGCAGCCTGGACGGCCCCTACAATGAGCAGTTCTTC. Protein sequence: CASSLDGPYNEQFF.

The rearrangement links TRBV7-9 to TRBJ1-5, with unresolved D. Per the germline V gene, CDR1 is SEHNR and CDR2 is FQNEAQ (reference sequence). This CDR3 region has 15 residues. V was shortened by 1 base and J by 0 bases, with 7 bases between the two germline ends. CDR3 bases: TGTGCCAGCAGCTTAGGCAGCTATAGCAATCAGCCCCAGCATTTT. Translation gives CASSLGSYSNQPQHF.

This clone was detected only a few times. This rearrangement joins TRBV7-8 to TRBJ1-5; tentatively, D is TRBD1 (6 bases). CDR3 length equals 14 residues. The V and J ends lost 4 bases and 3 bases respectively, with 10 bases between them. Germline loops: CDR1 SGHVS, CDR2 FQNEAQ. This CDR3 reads CASSSQGNNQPQHF. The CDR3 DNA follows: TGTGCCAGCAGCTCTCAGGGGAACAATCAGCCCCAGCATTTT.

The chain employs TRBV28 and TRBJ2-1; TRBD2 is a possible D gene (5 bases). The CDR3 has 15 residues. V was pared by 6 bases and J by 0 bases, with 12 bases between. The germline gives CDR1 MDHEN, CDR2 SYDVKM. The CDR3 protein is CASREAGSSYNEQFF. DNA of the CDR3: TGTGCCAGCAGGGAGGCGGGTAGCTCCTACAATGAGCAGTTCTTC.

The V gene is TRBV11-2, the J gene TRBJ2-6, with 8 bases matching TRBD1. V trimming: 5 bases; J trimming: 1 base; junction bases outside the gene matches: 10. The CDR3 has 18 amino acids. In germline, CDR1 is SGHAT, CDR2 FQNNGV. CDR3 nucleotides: TGTGCCAGCAGCACCCGGGACAGGCTCCTTTCTGGGGCCAACGTCCTGACTTTC. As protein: CASSTRDRLLSGANVLTF.

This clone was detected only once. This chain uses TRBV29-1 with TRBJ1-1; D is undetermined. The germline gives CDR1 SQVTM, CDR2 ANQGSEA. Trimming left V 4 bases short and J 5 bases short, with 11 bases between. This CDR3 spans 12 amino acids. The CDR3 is CSVGVHGTEAFF. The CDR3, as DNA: TGCAGCGTTGGGGTCCACGGAACTGAAGCTTTCTTT.

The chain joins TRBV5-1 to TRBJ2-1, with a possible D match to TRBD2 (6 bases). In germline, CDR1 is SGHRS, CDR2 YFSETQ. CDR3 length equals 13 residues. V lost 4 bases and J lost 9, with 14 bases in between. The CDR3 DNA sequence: TGCGCCAGCAGCCCTACTAGCAAGGCTGAGCAGTTCTTC. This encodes CASSPTSKAEQFF.

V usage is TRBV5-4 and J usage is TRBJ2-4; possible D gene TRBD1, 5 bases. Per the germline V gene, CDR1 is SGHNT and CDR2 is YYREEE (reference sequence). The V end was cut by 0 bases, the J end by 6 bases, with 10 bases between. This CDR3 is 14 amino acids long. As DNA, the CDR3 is TGTGCCAGCAGCTTGGTAGGGGAAATAAACATTCAGTACTTC. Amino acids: CASSLVGEINIQYF.

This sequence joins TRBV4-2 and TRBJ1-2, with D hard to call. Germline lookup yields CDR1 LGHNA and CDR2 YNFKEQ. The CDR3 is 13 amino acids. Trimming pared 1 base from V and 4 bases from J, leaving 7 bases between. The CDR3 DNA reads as TGTGCCAGCAGCCAAGCCCCGGGCTATGGCTACACCTTC. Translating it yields CASSQAPGYGYTF.